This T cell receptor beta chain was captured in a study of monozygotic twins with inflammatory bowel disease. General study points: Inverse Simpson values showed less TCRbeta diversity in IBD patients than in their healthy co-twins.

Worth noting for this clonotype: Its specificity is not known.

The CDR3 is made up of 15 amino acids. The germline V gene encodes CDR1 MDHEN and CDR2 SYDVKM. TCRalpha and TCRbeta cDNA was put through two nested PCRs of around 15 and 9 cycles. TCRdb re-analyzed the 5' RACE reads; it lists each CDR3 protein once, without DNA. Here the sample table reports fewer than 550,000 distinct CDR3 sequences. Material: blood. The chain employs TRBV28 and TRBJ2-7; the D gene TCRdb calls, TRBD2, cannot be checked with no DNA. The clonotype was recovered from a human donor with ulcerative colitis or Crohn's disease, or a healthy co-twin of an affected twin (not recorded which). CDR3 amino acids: CASSLGGLVASEQYF.